The 13 T cell receptor beta chains listed next were all sequenced from one sample in a study of CD8+ T cells in alopecia areata. Once RNA had been extracted, it was reverse transcribed into cDNA to act as the sequencing template. Method: immunoSEQ multiplex PCR; TCRdb's copy keeps in-frame clones and lacks some. The sample comprises almost 250,000 clones, 65% to 70% of which are singletons, and 1% to 1.5% rests with the top ten. Sequenced here: CD4+ T cells sorted from blood, sampled at week 0. The receptors originated from a human donor with alopecia areata.

The chain couples TRBV29-1 to TRBJ2-5; 7 bases are a match to TRBD2. The CDR3 loop spans 12 amino acids. The germline gives CDR1 SQVTM, CDR2 ANQGSEA. After removal of 4 bases from V and 3 bases from J, the junction contained 2 bases not matched to a gene. For the CDR3, the DNA is TGCAGCGTTGCTGCGGGGGAAGAGACCCAGTACTTC. The encoded protein is CSVAAGEETQYF.

The chain combines TRBV29-1 with TRBJ1-2; no firm D call. The germline V gene has CDR1 SQVTM and CDR2 ANQGSEA. The V end lost 0 bases, the J end lost 3 bases, and 8 bases lay between the germline ends. This CDR3 has 13 residues. The CDR3 loop is CSVEEEGYYGYTF. CDR3 nucleotide sequence: TGCAGCGTTGAAGAGGAGGGCTACTATGGCTACACCTTC.

The chain is built from TRBV11-2 and TRBJ2-3, with D unresolved. The germline gives CDR1 SGHAT, CDR2 FQNNGV. The CDR3 runs to 16 residues. V was shortened by 1 base and J by 0 bases, with 11 bases between the two germline ends. CDR3 protein: CASSLVSQVSTDTQYF. CDR3 in DNA: TGTGCCAGCAGCTTAGTTTCGCAGGTCAGCACAGATACGCAGTATTTT.

This clone has just one count. V is TRBV15 and J is TRBJ1-1; TRBD1 might be the D (5 bases). Germline CDR1 is LNHNV and CDR2 is YYDKDF (reference sequence). This CDR3 comprises 15 residues. V was clipped by 1 base and J by 0 bases, with 9 bases between them. CDR3 residues: CATSRVIGVNTEAFF. In DNA form, the CDR3 reads TGTGCCACCAGCAGAGTGATAGGGGTGAACACTGAAGCTTTCTTT. The full variable domain, completed using reference TRBV15 and TRBJ1-1, is DAMVIQNPRYQVTQFGKPVTLSCSQTLNHNVMYWYQQKSSQAPKLLFHYYDKDFNNEADTPDNFQSRRPNTSFCFLDIRSPGLGDTAMYLCATSRVIGVNTEAFFGQGTRLTVV.

This clone came up a few times. The CDR3: CARGPGREAFF. CDR3 sequence (DNA): TGTGCCAGAGGGCCAGGGCGGGAAGCTTTCTTT. This rearrangement joins TRBV30 to TRBJ1-1, with D maybe TRBD1 (5 bases). The CDR3 extends over 11 amino acids. Looked up from germline, CDR1 is GTSNPN and CDR2 is SVGIG (reference sequence). V was pared by 8 bases and J by 8 bases, with 15 bases between.

This clone is a singleton in its sample. The gene calls are TRBV30 and TRBJ2-1; D uncertain. Germline CDR1 is GTSNPN and CDR2 is SVGIG (reference sequence). The CDR3 has 14 residues. V was pared by 0 bases and J by 10 bases, with 16 bases between. This CDR3 is CAWSVSWVQREQFF. CDR3 coding DNA: TGTGCCTGGAGTGTATCTTGGGTCCAACGGGAGCAGTTCTTC.

The chain joins TRBV9 to TRBJ2-5, with D hard to call. The V gene's germline CDR1 is SGDLS and CDR2 YYNGEE. Trimming took 4 bases from V and 5 from J, leaving 12 bases between them. The CDR3 sequence is 13 residues long. The CDR3 DNA sequence: TGTGCCAGCAGCAAGAGGATCGGGGAGACCCAGTACTTC. Translated, it gives CASSKRIGETQYF.

This rearrangement joins TRBV30 to TRBJ2-7; D unclear. Trimming shortened V by 0 bases and J by 3 bases, and 18 bases separated the two germline ends. Germline V gene data show CDR1 as GTSNPN and CDR2 as SVGIG (reference sequence). The CDR3 runs to 16 residues. Here the CDR3 reads CAWSVPWNPASYEQYF. CDR3 DNA: TGTGCCTGGAGTGTACCGTGGAACCCAGCCAGCTACGAGCAGTACTTC. Looking up the rest from reference TRBV30 and TRBJ2-7 gives the full variable domain: SQTIHQWPATLVQPVGSPLSLECTVEGTSNPNLYWYRQAAGRGLQLLFYSVGIGQISSEVPQNLSASRPQDRQFILSSKKLLLSDSGFYLCAWSVPWNPASYEQYFGPGTRLTVT.

Only one count was recorded for this clone. The V gene is TRBV29-1, the J gene TRBJ2-7; tentatively, D is TRBD2 (6 bases). Germline V lookup: CDR1 SQVTM, CDR2 ANQGSEA. V lost 4 bases to trimming and J lost 0 bases, with 10 bases between them. CDR3 length: 13 amino acids. CDR3 DNA sequence: TGCAGCGTTGTCCGGGGGTCCTCCTACGAGCAGTACTTC. It encodes CSVVRGSSYEQYF.

The genes are TRBV23-1 and TRBJ2-5; TRBD2 matches 11 bases. TRBV23-1 is noted as an ORF with a role that remains uncertain. The V and J ends lost 7 bases and 4 bases, in that order; junction bases with no gene match: 8. The CDR3 is 15 residues long. CDR3 in DNA: TGCGCCAGCATACTAGCGGGGGAGGAGAGAGAGACCCAGTACTTC. The encoded protein is CASILAGEERETQYF.

V is TRBV29-1 and J is TRBJ2-1, with D possibly matching TRBD2 (6 bases). Germline V gene lookup returns CDR1 SQVTM and CDR2 ANQGSEA. The CDR3 runs 16 residues. V dropped 4 bases and J dropped 4 bases, with 20 bases sitting between them. The CDR3 nucleotides are TGCAGCGTTGTAATGGCTAACGGGGGAAAATACAATGAGCAGTTCTTC. Translated: CSVVMANGGKYNEQFF.

This clone was picked up a small number of times. The chain employs TRBV7-2 and TRBJ2-4, with 10 bases lining up with TRBD2. Germline values: CDR1 SGHTA, CDR2 FQGNSA. J was trimmed by 6 bases and V by 5 bases; bases with no gene match: 4. The CDR3 has 14 amino acids. CDR3 amino acids: CASSISGGLNIQYF. For the CDR3, the DNA is TGTGCCAGCAGCATTAGCGGGGGGCTAAACATTCAGTACTTC.

The rearrangement links TRBV2 to TRBJ2-7; D not resolved. V was trimmed by 5 bases and J by 4 bases, leaving 6 bases between them. CDR1 and CDR2 from the germline V gene are SNHLY and FYNNEI. There are 11 residues in the CDR3. The DNA of the CDR3 is TGTGCCAGCAGTTTAGAATACGAGCAGTACTTC. Its protein product is CASSLEYEQYF.